This TCR beta chain was retrieved from a study of Graves' ophthalmopathy and Graves' hyperthyroidism. RNA served as the template for amplifying TCR beta CDR3 regions. HTBI primers were employed in first-round RT-PCR, then a second-round multiplex PCR followed. Each CDR3 protein is one row after TCRdb ran MiXCR on the multiplex PCR reads. The top ten clones hold approximately 10% of a sample with 1 million to 1.3 million distinct CDR3 sequences, 35% to 40% of them seen once. This clonotype showed up many times. Germline CDR1 and CDR2: SGHRS and YFSETQ. V trimming: 4 bases; J trimming: 2 bases; junction bases outside the gene matches: 8. This CDR3 spans 16 amino acids.

Source material: peripheral blood or thyroid tissue (not recorded which). The source is an adult man with Graves' hyperthyroidism. This rearrangement joins TRBV5-1 to TRBJ2-7, with 11 bases fitting TRBD2. The CDR3 DNA reads TGCGCCAGCAGCCGACTAGGGACTAGCGGAGCCTACGAGCAGTACTTC. Its translation: CASSRLGTSGAYEQYF.